This T cell receptor beta chain was documented in a study of CD8 T cells in Susac syndrome. The CDR3 is made up of 16 amino acids. Germline loops: CDR1 SGHTA, CDR2 FQGNSA. With 0 bases removed from V and 0 bases from J, the gap between germline ends came to 10 bases. The CD8+ and CD4+ T cells were negatively isolated, with the TEMRA cells enriched by FACS. Study-wide findings and caveats: The CD4+ T cell repertoires, which came from Susac syndrome patients, showed no sign of clonal expansion.

Remarks on this clonotype: The antigen is not known.

With random hexamers, 0.5 to 1 ug RNA was reverse transcribed. The authors amplified TCR beta CDR3 across 54 Vbeta and 13 Jbeta using immunoSEQ multiplex PCR. TCRdb recomputed calls from the immunoSEQ multiplex PCR reads with MiXCR, one row per CDR3 protein. Of some 210,000 distinct CDR3 sequences listed, approximately 94% were seen once; the top ten hold roughly 0.14%. This receptor was obtained from a human donor with Susac syndrome. The sequenced sample consisted of CD4+ T cells from PBMCs. The chain is built from TRBV7-2 and TRBJ2-3; D is possibly TRBD1 or TRBD2 (5 bases each). The CDR3 protein is CASSLAGVASTDTQYF. CDR3 in DNA: TGTGCCAGCAGCTTAGCGGGGGTGGCTAGCACAGATACGCAGTATTTT.